This TCR beta chain comes out of a study of blood T cell repertoires in COVID-19. Measured with immunoSEQ multiplex PCR; TCRdb has only the in-frame clones, and not every one. The data contain over 130,000 clones, 60% to 80% of them singletons. Trimming took 3 bases from V and 5 from J; bases not matched to a gene: 6. Germline CDR1 reads SGHVS; CDR2 reads FQNEAQ. The CDR3 covers 15 residues. Sequenced sample: PBMCs or T cells enriched from blood (not recorded which). This chain uses TRBV7-8 with TRBJ2-3, with 9 bases identical to TRBD1. The TCR was taken from a woman in her fifties or sixties who had recovered from COVID-19. CDR3 sequence: CASSFPGQGGDTQYF. The CDR3 DNA follows: TGTGCCAGCAGCTTTCCGGGACAGGGAGGAGATACGCAGTATTTT.